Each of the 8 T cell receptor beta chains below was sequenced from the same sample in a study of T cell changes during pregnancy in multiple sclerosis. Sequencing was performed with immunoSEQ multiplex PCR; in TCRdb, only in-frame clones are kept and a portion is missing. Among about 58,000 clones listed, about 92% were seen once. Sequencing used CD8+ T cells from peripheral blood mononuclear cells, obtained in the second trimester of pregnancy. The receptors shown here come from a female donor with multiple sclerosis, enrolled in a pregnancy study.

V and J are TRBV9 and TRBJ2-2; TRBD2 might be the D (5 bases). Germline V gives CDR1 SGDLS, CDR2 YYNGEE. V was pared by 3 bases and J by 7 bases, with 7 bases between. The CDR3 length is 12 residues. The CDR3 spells CASSDEGGELFF. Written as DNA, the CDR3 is TGTGCCAGCAGCGACGAGGGCGGGGAGCTGTTTTTT.

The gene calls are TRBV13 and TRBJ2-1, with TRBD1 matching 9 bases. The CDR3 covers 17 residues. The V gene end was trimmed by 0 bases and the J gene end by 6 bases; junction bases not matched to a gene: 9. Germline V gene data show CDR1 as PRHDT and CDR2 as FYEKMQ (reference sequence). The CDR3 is CASSLGAGQGTGNEQFF. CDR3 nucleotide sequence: TGTGCCAGCAGCTTAGGGGCGGGACAGGGTACCGGCAATGAGCAGTTCTTC.

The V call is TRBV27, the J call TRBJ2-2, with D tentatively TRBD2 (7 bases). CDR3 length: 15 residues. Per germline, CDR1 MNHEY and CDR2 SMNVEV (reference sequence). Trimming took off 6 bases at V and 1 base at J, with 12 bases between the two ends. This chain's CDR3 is CASRGGRGNTGELFF. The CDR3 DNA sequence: TGTGCCAGCAGGGGGGGGCGGGGGAACACCGGGGAGCTGTTTTTT.

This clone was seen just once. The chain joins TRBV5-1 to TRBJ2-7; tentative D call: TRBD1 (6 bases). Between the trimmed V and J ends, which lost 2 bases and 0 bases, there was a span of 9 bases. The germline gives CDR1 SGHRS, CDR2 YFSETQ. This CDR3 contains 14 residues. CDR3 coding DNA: TGCGCCAGCAGCTTAGGGACACGCTCCTACGAGCAGTACTTC. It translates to CASSLGTRSYEQYF.

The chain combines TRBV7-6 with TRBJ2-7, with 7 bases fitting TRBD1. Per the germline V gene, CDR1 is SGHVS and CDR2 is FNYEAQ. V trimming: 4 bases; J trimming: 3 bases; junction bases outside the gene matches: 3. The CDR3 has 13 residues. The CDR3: CASSYRDSYEQYF. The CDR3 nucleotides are TGTGCCAGCAGCTACCGGGACAGCTACGAGCAGTACTTC.

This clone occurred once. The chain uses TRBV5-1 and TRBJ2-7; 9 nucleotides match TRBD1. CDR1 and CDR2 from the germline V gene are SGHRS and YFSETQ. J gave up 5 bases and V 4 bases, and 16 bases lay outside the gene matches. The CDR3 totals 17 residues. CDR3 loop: CASSGRWEGTGSHEQYF. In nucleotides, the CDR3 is TGCGCCAGCAGCGGGCGATGGGAGGGGACAGGGTCCCACGAGCAGTACTTC.

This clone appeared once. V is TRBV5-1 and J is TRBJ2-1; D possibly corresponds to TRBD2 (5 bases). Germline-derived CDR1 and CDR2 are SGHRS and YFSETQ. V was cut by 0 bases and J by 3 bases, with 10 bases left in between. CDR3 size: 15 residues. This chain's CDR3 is CASSLGGSNYNEQFF. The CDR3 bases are TGCGCCAGCAGCTTGGGAGGGTCAAACTACAATGAGCAGTTCTTC.

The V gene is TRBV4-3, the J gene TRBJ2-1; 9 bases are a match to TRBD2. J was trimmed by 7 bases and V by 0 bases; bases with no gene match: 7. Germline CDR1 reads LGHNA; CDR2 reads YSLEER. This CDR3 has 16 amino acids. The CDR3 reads CASSQDRGSGGNEQFF. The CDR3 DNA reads TGCGCCAGCAGCCAAGATCGGGGAAGCGGGGGGAATGAGCAGTTCTTC.